This T cell receptor (beta chain) appears in the sequencing data of a study of T cells in Graves' hyperthyroidism and ophthalmopathy (dated by TCRdb to about 2019). Describing the broader study: Peripheral blood was sampled at the time of initial diagnosis, prior to any treatment. To identify TCR V-J signatures that set the groups apart, the researchers used a discovery cohort of about a hundred patients, made up of about 44 with Graves' ophthalmopathy and around 58 with stable Graves' hyperthyroidism. Prospective prediction of ophthalmopathy was tested in an independent validation cohort of 18 to 20 hyperthyroidism patients and 15 to 17 patients who later progressed to ophthalmopathy. The 75 to 100 discovery patients were divided at random into training and test sets in a 7:3 ratio. In addition, the study compared T-cell repertoires in thyroid tissue and in blood from roughly 6 Graves' hyperthyroidism patients. Following sampling, methimazole starting at 30 mg daily was given to hyperthyroidism patients, and high-dose intravenous methylprednisolone was given to ophthalmopathy patients. According to the paper, TCR Vbeta CDR3 sequencing was carried out on roughly 130 peripheral blood samples, which came from under 50 ophthalmopathy, under 80 hyperthyroidism and roughly 17 progressor patients.

This clonotype showed up many times. The antigen it binds to is not known. The input lacks base qualities; no much larger clone sits a single base away. In the ophthalmopathy patients, disease was moderately to severely active, with a Clinical Activity Score of 3 or more, a NOSPECS grade of 4 or more, and a duration of less than 3 months. Any patient with an uncontrolled infection, another autoimmune disease, pregnancy or lactation was excluded. Diagnoses were established on the basis of clinical symptoms, serum thyroxine and TRAb, thyroid ultrasound, and orbital computed tomography. PBMCs were separated from 10 ml of fresh peripheral blood using Ficoll-Paque density gradient centrifugation. Trizol reagent was used to extract total RNA, and RNA quality was then checked on an Agilent 2100 Bioanalyzer. The full study reports these points: Most expanded thyroid clonotypes (frequency above 0.001) were also detected in blood, a finding suggesting that blood repertoires may reflect thyroid immune responses. No statistical method was used to set the sample size in advance, and investigators knew the group allocation. In validation, the model predicted progression to ophthalmopathy with 55% to 71% sensitivity and approximately 78% specificity, a median of roughly seven months before onset. A 13 V-J signature model separated ophthalmopathy from stable hyperthyroidism, with 87.88% sensitivity and 81.08% specificity in cross-validation and 80%/75% in testing.

CDR1 and CDR2, looked up from the germline V gene, are MNHNS and SASEGT. There are 12 amino acids in the CDR3, from cysteine to phenylalanine inclusive. Only the CDR3 DNA is retained, 36 bases long and in frame from the first base. V has 4 bases trimmed and J has 8 bases trimmed; junction bases matching no gene number 1. TCR beta CDR3 regions were amplified from RNA transcripts. A first-round RT-PCR of the TCR CDR3 used the HTBI primer set with the Qiagen OneStep RT-PCR kit. Libraries were constructed in a second round of multiplex PCR, after which size selection and purification were carried out. Paired-end sequencing of the libraries was performed with 100 bp reads on an Illumina HiSeq2000. On the study's bioinformatics: SOAPnuke was used to process the raw data, removing reads that contained adapters or uncalled bases, had a mean Phred below 15, or lacked an exact match to the constant primer or identifier. High-quality paired reads were merged with COPE v1.2.5, and unique nucleotide sequences were defined as clonotypes. MiTCR v1.1 was used to align clonotypes to the IMGT TRBV, TRBD and TRBJ reference segments. The analysis included only V-J combinations with a frequency above 0.0001, which together covered roughly 99% of the repertoires. A TCS score was defined as the ratio of F50 (clonal expansion) to E x V (chaos), with BLOSUM62-based TCRdist applied between CDR3 peptides within each V-J. Welch's t-statistics and random forest reduced 450 to 600 V-J features to roughly 13, which were used in a naive Bayes classifier (R e1071). The public sequencing data were trimmed at Q25 with fastp and processed into clonotypes with MiXCR by TCRdb, which kept only in-frame beta chains. Duplicate CDR3 protein sequences are folded into a single record with the most common DNA and genes. These V and J calls originate from TCRdb's pipeline instead of the authors' own analysis. The sample has over 500,000 distinct CDR3 sequences on record, around 15% of them singletons. 25% to 30% of the sample comes from the top ten.

Sample: blood. Recombination joined TRBV6-1 with TRBJ1-2; the central 10 bases match TRBD1. This receptor was taken from a woman aged 30 to 39 with Graves' ophthalmopathy. The CDR3 is CASSGQGAGYTF. The nucleotide sequence reads as follows: TGTGCCAGCAGTGGACAGGGGGCAGGCTACACCTTC.